The 21 T cell receptor beta chains given below trace back to one sample, sequenced in a study of blood T cells in healthy people across ages. Through a sample-barcoded 5' primer and a J-beta primer mix, a second PCR was run for roughly 6 to 12 cycles. One entry per CDR3 protein results from TCRdb running MiXCR on the 5' RACE reads. The sample lists approximately 600,000 distinct CDR3 sequences, roughly 50% occurring once. The sequenced sample consisted of blood. The source of these receptors is a man in his sixties in good health.

The chain is built from TRBV15 and TRBJ2-3, with a possible D match to TRBD2 (5 bases). From germline, CDR1 is LNHNV and CDR2 YYDKDF (reference sequence). This CDR3 comprises 12 residues. V was cut by 5 bases and J by 5 bases, with 8 bases left in between. CDR3 sequence reads: CATSLGGDTQYF. The CDR3 nucleotides are TGTGCCACCAGCTTAGGAGGAGATACGCAGTATTTT.

The chain carries TRBV11-2 and TRBJ1-1, with 7 bases identical to TRBD1. The CDR3 extends over 15 amino acids. Germline V gene sequence: CDR1 SGHAT, CDR2 FQNNGV. V lost 6 bases to trimming and J lost 0 bases; unmatched junction nucleotides: 7. In DNA form, the CDR3 reads TGTGCCAGCAGACCAGGGGGGGGGGTGAACACTGAAGCTTTCTTT. Protein: CASRPGGGVNTEAFF.

This clonotype was recorded a few times. The V call is TRBV6-6, the J call TRBJ2-7; 8 bases agree with TRBD2. Unmatched junction bases numbered 5, after V lost 8 bases and J lost 2 bases. The germline V gene has CDR1 MNHNY and CDR2 SVGAGI (reference sequence). This CDR3 region has 13 residues. The CDR3: CASAGGRAYEQYF. CDR3 DNA sequence: TGTGCCAGCGCGGGGGGCCGAGCCTACGAGCAGTACTTC.

The J gene is TRBJ2-5, the V gene TRBV9; D is perhaps TRBD1 (8 bases). From germline, CDR1 is SGDLS and CDR2 YYNGEE. Trimming took off 4 bases at V and 5 bases at J, with 18 bases between the two ends. The CDR3 totals 15 residues. CDR3 loop: CASSPRQGRGETQYF. CDR3 nucleotides: TGTGCCAGCAGCCCCCGACAGGGGAGGGGCGAGACCCAGTACTTC.

This clonotype has only a few counts. The chain carries TRBV12-3 or TRBV12-4 and TRBJ2-7; no clear D gene. V lost 0 bases and J lost 5, with 8 bases in between. There are 13 residues in the CDR3. The CDR3 is CASSLALRHEQYF. Here the CDR3 DNA reads TGTGCCAGCAGTTTAGCGCTTCGTCACGAGCAGTACTTC.

This clonotype was counted between two and nine times. This chain joins TRBV6-2 or TRBV6-3 and TRBJ1-1; unclear D gene. The V end was cut by 0 bases, the J end by 5 bases, with 7 bases between. The CDR3 is 13 residues long. In germline, CDR1 is MNHEY, CDR2 SVGEGT. DNA for the CDR3: TGTGCCAGCAGTTACTCGGCGGTGACTGAAGCTTTCTTT. It translates to CASSYSAVTEAFF.

Many counts were recorded for this clonotype. This chain uses TRBV7-6 with TRBJ1-2; 7 bases align to TRBD1. The V and J ends lost 3 bases and 7 bases, in that order; junction bases with no gene match: 11. Germline CDR1 SGHVS, CDR2 FNYEAQ. The CDR3 runs 15 residues. CDR3: CASSFGTDPLGGYTF. CDR3 sequence (DNA): TGTGCCAGCAGCTTTGGGACAGACCCGTTGGGTGGCTACACCTTC.

The rearrangement uses TRBV4-2 and TRBJ2-4; D not certain. V was cut by 0 bases and J by 0 bases, with 9 bases left in between. The CDR3 extends over 16 amino acids. CDR1 and CDR2 (germline): LGHNA, YNFKEQ. In DNA form, the CDR3 reads TGTGCCAGCAGCCAAGAGAACGTTCTAGCCAAAAACATTCAGTACTTC. Translation gives CASSQENVLAKNIQYF.

The chain joins TRBV28 to TRBJ2-5; perhaps TRBD2 as D (6 bases). V dropped 8 bases and J dropped 5 bases, with 18 bases sitting between them. The CDR3 runs to 14 residues. The V gene's germline CDR1 is MDHEN and CDR2 SYDVKM. The CDR3 loop reads CASLGTAAGETQYF. The DNA for the CDR3 is TGTGCCAGCCTTGGGACCGCCGCGGGGGAGACCCAGTACTTC.

V usage is TRBV27 and J usage is TRBJ2-3; 10 nucleotides match TRBD2. V lost 6 bases, J lost 1 base, and 7 bases stayed unmatched. The CDR3 is 16 amino acids. The germline V gene encodes CDR1 MNHEY and CDR2 SMNVEV (reference sequence). CDR3 nucleotide sequence: TGTGCCAGCAGGCCTAGCGGGGGCCTCGGCACAGATACGCAGTATTTT. It specifies CASRPSGGLGTDTQYF.

This clonotype came up a few times. The chain uses TRBV6-5 and TRBJ2-7; D not resolved. Germline values: CDR1 MNHEY, CDR2 SVGAGI. The CDR3 is 15 residues long. Trimming cost V 3 bases and J 3 bases, with 15 bases left between them. The CDR3 nucleotides read TGTGCCAGCAGTTATAGCCCGCAAGGGATCTACGAGCAGTACTTC. The encoded protein is CASSYSPQGIYEQYF.

This clonotype was seen more than once but under ten times. The chain uses TRBV11-2 and TRBJ2-1; D uncertain. This CDR3 contains 12 residues. V was clipped by 0 bases and J by 13 bases, with 10 bases between them. The germline CDR1 and CDR2 sequences are SGHAT and FQNNGV. The CDR3, as DNA: TGTGCCAGCAGCTTAGAGGGGTCCCCCCAGTTCTTC. Its protein product is CASSLEGSPQFF.

The genes are TRBV3-1 and TRBJ2-5; D call uncertain. The germline gives CDR1 LGHDT, CDR2 YNNKEL (reference sequence). V was pared by 1 base and J by 0 bases, with 9 bases between. CDR3 length equals 15 residues. CDR3 nucleotide sequence: TGTGCCAGCAGCCAAGCTGTCGGATACCAAGAGACCCAGTACTTC. Encoded protein: CASSQAVGYQETQYF.

The V and J genes are TRBV5-5 and TRBJ2-1; D gene unclear. The germline CDR1 and CDR2 sequences are SGHKS and YYEKEE (reference sequence). CDR3 length: 15 amino acids. The V gene lost 4 bases and the J gene lost 2 bases, with 13 bases spanning the gap. CDR3 sequence reads: CASSQDGLPYNEQFF. DNA for the CDR3: TGTGCCAGCAGCCAGGACGGCCTACCCTACAATGAGCAGTTCTTC.

The rearrangement joins TRBV11-3 to TRBJ2-7, with no clear D. Germline CDR1 and CDR2: SGHNT and YENEEA. The CDR3 is 12 residues long. Trimming cost V 2 bases and J 5 bases, with 7 bases left between them. The CDR3 region has the DNA TGTGCCAGCAGCTTAAGCGAAAACGAGCAGTACTTC. Translation gives CASSLSENEQYF.

This clonotype has only a few counts. This sequence joins TRBV12-3 or TRBV12-4 and TRBJ2-7; a weak D match, TRBD1 (5 bases). This CDR3 has 12 amino acids. Trimming left V 5 bases short and J 5 bases short, with 10 bases between. CDR3 loop: CASSKGSHEQYF. The DNA for the CDR3 is TGTGCCAGCAGTAAGGGGTCCCACGAGCAGTACTTC.

This clonotype was seen a handful of times. The junction and the germline gene differ at one end; a read error may be behind it. V is TRBV7-7 and J is TRBJ2-1; 9 nucleotides agree with TRBD1. CDR1 and CDR2 from the germline V gene are SSHAT and FNYEAQ (reference sequence). The CDR3 is 15 residues long. CDR3 region: CASSRTGDLYSEQFF. The DNA for the CDR3 is TGTGCCAGCAGCCGGACAGGGGATCTATACAGTGAGCAGTTCTTC.

This clonotype was counted between two and nine times. V is TRBV18 and J is TRBJ2-7, with TRBD2 identical over 9 bases. The CDR3 totals 14 residues. Germline values: CDR1 KGHSH, CDR2 LQKENI. Trimming at V came to 3 bases and at J to 4 bases, leaving 4 bases not matched to a gene. The CDR3 DNA reads TGTGCCAGCTCACCGGGACTAGCAAAATACGAGCAGTACTTC. Translation: CASSPGLAKYEQYF. Full variable domain (remainder filled in from reference TRBV18 and TRBJ2-7): NAGVMQNPRHLVRRRGQEARLRCSPMKGHSHVYWYRQLPEEGLKFMVYLQKENIIDESGMPKERFSAEFPKEGPSILRIQQVVRGDSAAYFCASSPGLAKYEQYFGPGTRLTVT.

This clonotype showed up just a few times. The chain uses TRBV7-2 and TRBJ2-2; D is unresolved. The CDR3 runs to 13 residues. The germline V gene has CDR1 SGHTA and CDR2 FQGNSA. V was trimmed by 2 bases and J by 5 bases, leaving 6 bases between them. DNA for the CDR3: TGTGCCAGCAGCTTATTGGGTACCGGGGAGCTGTTTTTT. This encodes CASSLLGTGELFF.

The chain uses TRBV7-2 and TRBJ2-1; 10 bases agree with TRBD2. Germline CDR1 reads SGHTA; CDR2 reads FQGNSA. The CDR3 spans 15 residues. With 1 base clipped from V and 8 bases from J, the junction kept 5 bases outside the gene matches. CDR3 amino acids: CASSLVSGGAYEQFF. The CDR3 DNA follows: TGTGCCAGCAGCTTAGTGAGCGGGGGGGCCTATGAGCAGTTCTTC.

J is TRBJ2-1 and V is TRBV6-5; 8 positions match TRBD2. CDR3 length: 13 residues. Germline CDR1 reads MNHEY; CDR2 reads SVGAGI. The V and J ends lost 6 bases and 8 bases, in that order; junction bases with no gene match: 6. The DNA for the CDR3 is TGTGCCAGCAGGCGGGGGGCCGGGGATGAGCAGTTCTTC. Its protein product is CASRRGAGDEQFF.